What follows are 8 T cell receptor beta chains derived from one specimen sequenced in a study of Ad26.COV2.S vaccination and SARS-CoV-2 variants. TCRdb keeps only in-frame clones here, not all; method: immunoSEQ multiplex PCR. Here the sample spans around 350,000 clones, around 90% being singletons. The starting material was peripheral blood, obtained after recovery from COVID-19. The receptors were gathered from a human donor who had recovered from COVID-19.

About this clone itself: The junction does not match germline at one end; this may be a read error. This chain links TRBV19 with TRBJ1-1; unclear D gene. There are 15 residues in the CDR3. In germline, CDR1 is LNHDA, CDR2 SQIVND (reference sequence). As DNA, the CDR3 is TGTGCCAGTAGCATAGGCTCAAGGACCTTCACTGAAGCTTTCTTT. It translates to CASSIGSRTFTEAFF. The full variable domain, completed using reference TRBV19 and TRBJ1-1, is DGGITQSPKYLFRKEGQNVTLSCEQNLNHDAMYWYRQDPGQGLRLIYYSQIVNDFQKGDIAEGYSVSREKKESFPLTVTSAQKNPTAFYLCASSIGSRTFTEAFFGQGTRLTVV.

The chain has TRBV6-5 and TRBJ1-2; D possibly corresponds to TRBD1 (6 bases). V lost 7 bases, J lost 4 bases, and 16 bases lay in between. Germline CDR1 and CDR2: MNHEY and SVGAGI. This CDR3 contains 14 residues. CDR3 nucleotides: TGTGCCAGCACTCCGGGGGCCTTTATCTATGGCTACACCTTC. This gives the protein CASTPGAFIYGYTF.

V is TRBV9 and J is TRBJ1-4; TRBD1 is a possible D gene (5 bases). This CDR3 contains 15 residues. With 4 bases removed from V and 5 bases from J, the gap between germline ends came to 15 bases. CDR1 and CDR2 (germline): SGDLS, YYNGEE. The CDR3 protein is CASSQGVSSNEKLFF. The CDR3 region has the DNA TGTGCCAGCAGCCAAGGGGTGTCTTCCAATGAAAAACTGTTTTTT.

V and J are TRBV4-1 and TRBJ2-7; D ambiguous. The ends were cut back, 1 base at V and 3 bases at J, with 10 bases in the middle. Looked up from germline, CDR1 is MGHRA and CDR2 is YSYEKL. The CDR3 totals 14 residues. CDR3 DNA: TGCGCCAGCAGCCAAGTCGCTGGAAACTACGAGCAGTACTTC. Translating gives CASSQVAGNYEQYF.

The V call is TRBV2, the J call TRBJ2-5; 11 bases agree with TRBD2. CDR1 is SNHLY, CDR2 FYNNEI, per germline. The CDR3 runs 17 residues. J gave up 3 bases and V 5 bases, and 11 bases lay outside the gene matches. The CDR3 region is CASSRTSGGTLEETQYF. In DNA form, the CDR3 reads TGTGCCAGCAGTAGAACTAGCGGGGGAACCCTAGAAGAGACCCAGTACTTC.

The chain uses TRBV11-3 and TRBJ1-1; D is uncertain. The ends were cut back, 3 bases at V and 1 base at J, with 6 bases in the middle. This CDR3 is 13 amino acids long. CDR1 is SGHNT and CDR2 is YENEEA in the germline V gene. The DNA for the CDR3 is TGTGCCAGCAGCTTGGACCCGAACACTGAAGCTTTCTTT. Its protein product is CASSLDPNTEAFF.

The J gene is TRBJ2-2, the V gene TRBV2; D unresolved. The V gene lost 3 bases and the J gene lost 7 bases, with 9 bases spanning the gap. In germline, CDR1 is SNHLY, CDR2 FYNNEI. The CDR3 extends over 13 amino acids. The CDR3 nucleotides are TGTGCCAGCAGTGACCAGACGGGCGGGGAGCTGTTTTTT. Its translation: CASSDQTGGELFF.

The CDR3 nucleotides read TGCGCCAGCAGCCAAGAGGGGGGCCGGGACAGGGGTTACGAGCAGTACTTC. It translates to CASSQEGGRDRGYEQYF. The J gene is TRBJ2-7, the V gene TRBV4-1, with 10 bases aligning to TRBD1. Germline V CDR1 and CDR2: MGHRA, YSYEKL. This CDR3 has 17 residues. With 0 bases clipped from V and 4 bases from J, the junction kept 9 bases outside the gene matches.